This T cell receptor beta chain was documented in a study of blood T cell repertoires in COVID-19. At the level of the study: Some COVID-19 samples were acute and others convalescent; all came from the United States, Italy and Spain. In each case, the material was cDNA or gDNA derived from T cells, B-cell-depleted T cells, or PBMCs.

The CDR3 is made up of 16 amino acids. Germline V gives CDR1 LNHDA, CDR2 SQIVND (reference sequence). V trimming: 5 bases; J trimming: 7 bases; junction bases outside the gene matches: 13. Methods used by the authors: Nucleated cell counts were estimated from reference gene primer amplification. Here immunoSEQ multiplex PCR was the method, and the copy in TCRdb shows in-frame clones only, minus some. The DNA gave D and trimming, while V, J and clone size come from that table. The data hold tens of thousands of clones, with 88% observed a single time. The source is a human donor in a cohort sampled during active COVID-19. The sequenced sample was peripheral blood. The chain uses TRBV19 and TRBJ2-1; 8 bases agree with TRBD2. In DNA, the CDR3 is TGTGCCAGTAGTTTTTCTCCGGCGGGAGGTCGTAATGAGCAGTTCTTC. Encoded protein: CASSFSPAGGRNEQFF.